The 3 T cell receptor beta chains below all came from one sample that was sequenced in a study of blood T cell repertoires in COVID-19. The table came from immunoSEQ multiplex PCR; TCRdb's copy has only in-frame clones and leaves some out. Of 270,000 or so clones in the sample, roughly four fifths were seen once. The sequenced sample was PBMCs or T cells enriched from blood (not recorded which). The origin of the receptors is a middle-aged man who had recovered from COVID-19.

V usage is TRBV24-1 and J usage is TRBJ1-4, with D possibly TRBD1 on 6 matching bases. Deletions cut 5 bases from V and 0 bases from J, with 21 bases between. The germline CDR1 and CDR2 sequences are KGHDR and SFDVKD. There are 19 residues in the CDR3. Written as DNA, the CDR3 is TGTGCCACCAGTGGGCGGACAGATTCACAAGGATCAACTAATGAAAAACTGTTTTTT. It is translated as CATSGRTDSQGSTNEKLFF.

In its sample, this clone was seen once. The chain recombines TRBV28 with TRBJ1-6, with D unclear. The CDR3 has 14 residues. The V gene's germline CDR1 is MDHEN and CDR2 SYDVKM. V lost 1 base and J lost 8, with 9 bases in between. The CDR3 region is CASSLSAGDSPLHF. The CDR3 coding sequence is TGTGCCAGCAGTTTATCGGCCGGGGATTCACCCCTCCACTTT.

The genes are TRBV7-2 and TRBJ1-2; D gene ambiguous. Deletions cut 5 bases from V and 2 bases from J, with 6 bases between. The CDR3 totals 12 residues. CDR1 is SGHTA, CDR2 FQGNSA, per germline. CDR3 sequence (DNA): TGTGCCAGCAGCCCGGGGAACTATGGCTACACCTTC. This codes for CASSPGNYGYTF. Looking up the rest from reference TRBV7-2 and TRBJ1-2 gives the full variable domain: GAGVSQSPSNKVTEKGKDVELRCDPISGHTALYWYRQSLGQGLEFLIYFQGNSAPDKSGLPSDRFSAERTGGSVSTLTIQRTQQEDSAVYLCASSPGNYGYTFGSGTRLTVV.